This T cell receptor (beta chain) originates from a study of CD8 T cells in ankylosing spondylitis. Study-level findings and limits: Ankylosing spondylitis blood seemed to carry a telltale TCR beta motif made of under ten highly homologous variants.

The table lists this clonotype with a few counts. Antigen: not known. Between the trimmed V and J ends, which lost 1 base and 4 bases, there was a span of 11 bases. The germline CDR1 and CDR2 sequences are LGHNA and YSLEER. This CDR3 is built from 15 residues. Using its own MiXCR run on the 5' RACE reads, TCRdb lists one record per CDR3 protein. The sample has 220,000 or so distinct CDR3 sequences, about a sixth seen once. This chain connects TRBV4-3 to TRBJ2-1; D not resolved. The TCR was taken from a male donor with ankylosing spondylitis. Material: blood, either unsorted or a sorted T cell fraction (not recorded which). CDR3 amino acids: CASSQGGGPYNEQFF. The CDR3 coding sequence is TGCGCCAGCAGCCAAGGAGGTGGGCCATACAATGAGCAGTTCTTC.